This TCR beta chain came from a study of shared clonotypes between healthy human individuals. Study-wide background: The cohort had two women and three men, ages 18 to 49. Study observations and caveats: Relative to their counterparts shared across all four donors, non-shared clonotypes exhibited diminished generation probabilities.

The CDR3 totals 14 residues. Trimming took off 2 bases at V and 2 bases at J, with 10 bases between the two ends. From germline, CDR1 is MDHEN and CDR2 SYDVKM. Deep-level assay runs were performed. Replicate sorted-subset PCRs were loaded with 150 to 250 ng DNA, tens of thousands of T cell genomes. Profiled with immunoSEQ multiplex PCR; TCRdb holds only in-frame clones, not every one. The sample carries 1.5 million to 2.5 million clones, just under 95% recorded once. A remark on this clone: Its specificity is unknown.

In the naive CD8 group, cells lacked CD45RO and were positively selected for CCR7, so terminally differentiated effector memory CD45RA+ cells were left out. This receptor was taken from a young man in good health. V usage is TRBV28 and J usage is TRBJ2-7; D is perhaps TRBD2 (5 bases). Sequencing was carried out using naive CD8+ T cells sorted from blood. CDR3 sequence: CASSLPHGTYEQYF. CDR3 coding DNA: TGTGCCAGCAGTTTACCGCACGGGACCTACGAGCAGTACTTC.